A selection of T cell receptor beta chains follows, all from one sample in a study of Ad26.COV2.S vaccination and SARS-CoV-2 variants. TCRdb keeps only in-frame clones here, not all; method: immunoSEQ multiplex PCR. The sample consists of fewer than 150,000 clones, roughly 89% of them appearing once. Material: peripheral blood, obtained after recovery from COVID-19. These receptors originate from a human donor who had recovered from COVID-19. CDR3s include the opening cysteine and the closing phenylalanine or tryptophan. D genes are given only for firm matches. Only some rows state a clone size, as once, few, many or a class for expanded clones.

clone size: .
V gene: TRBV11-3
J gene: TRBJ2-2
D gene: .
CDR3 protein: CASSLDWGAGELFF
CDR3 DNA: TGTGCCAGCAGCTTAGATTGGGGTGCCGGGGAGCTGTTTTTT

clone size: medium-sized
V gene: TRBV5-6
J gene: TRBJ2-1
D gene: .
CDR3 protein: CASSLGNLRNEQFF
CDR3 DNA: TGTGCCAGCAGCTTGGGGAACCTGAGGAATGAGCAGTTCTTC

clone size: .
V gene: TRBV7-2
J gene: TRBJ1-6
D gene: .
CDR3 protein: CASSLEWTLTLHF
CDR3 DNA: TGTGCCAGCAGCTTAGAGTGGACTCTGACCCTCCACTTT

clone size: .
V gene: TRBV5-4
J gene: TRBJ1-2
D gene: TRBD1
CDR3 protein: CASILTPTGDYTF
CDR3 DNA: TGTGCCAGCATCCTAACACCGACAGGGGACTACACCTTC

clone size: .
V gene: TRBV28
J gene: TRBJ1-1
D gene: .
CDR3 protein: CASSLSRNTEAFF
CDR3 DNA: TGTGCCAGCAGTTTATCCAGGAACACTGAAGCTTTCTTT

clone size: once
V gene: TRBV6-5
J gene: TRBJ2-3
D gene: .
CDR3 protein: CASSYSPPDTQYF
CDR3 DNA: TGTGCCAGCAGTTACTCCCCACCAGATACGCAGTATTTT

clone size: .
V gene: TRBV11-3
J gene: TRBJ2-3
D gene: .
CDR3 protein: CASSWGTDTQYF
CDR3 DNA: TGTGCCAGCAGCTGGGGCACAGATACGCAGTATTTT

clone size: .
V gene: TRBV27
J gene: TRBJ1-1
D gene: .
CDR3 protein: CASRMIDTNTEAFF
CDR3 DNA: TGTGCCAGCAGGATGATCGATACGAACACTGAAGCTTTCTTT

clone size: .
V gene: TRBV4-3
J gene: TRBJ1-1
D gene: TRBD1
CDR3 protein: CASSQSRGTVNTEAFF
CDR3 DNA: TGCGCCAGCAGCCAATCAAGAGGGACAGTGAACACTGAAGCTTTCTTT

clone size: .
V gene: TRBV6-2/TRBV6-3
J gene: TRBJ2-1
D gene: .
CDR3 protein: CASSVTGLGNEQFF
CDR3 DNA: TGTGCCAGCAGCGTCACGGGGCTCGGCAATGAGCAGTTCTTC

clone size: .
V gene: TRBV24-1
J gene: TRBJ2-5
D gene: TRBD2
CDR3 protein: CATSDPSSGAYQETQYF
CDR3 DNA: TGTGCCACCAGTGACCCATCTAGCGGGGCTTACCAAGAGACCCAGTACTTC

clone size: .
V gene: TRBV3-1/TRBV3-2
J gene: TRBJ2-7
D gene: .
CDR3 protein: CASSHPGSYEQYF
CDR3 DNA: TGTGCCAGCAGCCACCCAGGGAGCTACGAGCAGTACTTC

clone size: .
V gene: TRBV20-1
J gene: TRBJ2-4
D gene: .
CDR3 protein: CSANEVDIQYF
CDR3 DNA: TGCAGTGCTAATGAGGTGGACATTCAGTACTTC

clone size: .
V gene: TRBV4-1
J gene: TRBJ2-1
D gene: TRBD2
CDR3 protein: CASSQEGSGVTYNEQFF
CDR3 DNA: TGCGCCAGCAGCCAAGAGGGTAGCGGGGTTACCTACAATGAGCAGTTCTTC

clone size: once
V gene: TRBV19
J gene: TRBJ2-1
D gene: .
CDR3 protein: CASSAHPGASSGEQFF
CDR3 DNA: TGTGCCAGTAGTGCCCACCCCGGGGCTAGCTCGGGTGAGCAGTTCTTC

clone size: .
V gene: TRBV27
J gene: TRBJ2-1
D gene: TRBD2
CDR3 protein: CAGGGSGGDPYNEQFF
CDR3 DNA: TGTGCCGGCGGGGGTAGCGGGGGGGACCCCTACAATGAGCAGTTCTTC

clone size: .
V gene: TRBV19
J gene: TRBJ2-4
D gene: .
CDR3 protein: CASSIALGLAKNIQYF
CDR3 DNA: TGTGCCAGTAGTATAGCCCTGGGCTTAGCCAAAAACATTCAGTACTTC

clone size: .
V gene: TRBV5-4
J gene: TRBJ2-4
D gene: TRBD2
CDR3 protein: CASSRSLAAGDIQYF
CDR3 DNA: TGTGCCAGCAGCCGGAGCCTAGCGGCGGGGGACATTCAGTACTTC

clone size: once
V gene: TRBV11-2
J gene: TRBJ1-2
D gene: .
CDR3 protein: CASSRDLQDYGYTF
CDR3 DNA: TGTGCCAGCAGCCGGGACCTACAAGACTATGGCTACACCTTC

clone size: .
V gene: TRBV19
J gene: TRBJ1-1
D gene: .
CDR3 protein: CASSGARGTEAFF
CDR3 DNA: TGTGCCAGTAGTGGTGCGAGGGGCACTGAAGCTTTCTTT

clone size: .
V gene: TRBV5-3
J gene: TRBJ1-2
D gene: .
CDR3 protein: CARSFNNRLRNYGYTF
CDR3 DNA: TGTGCCAGAAGCTTTAATAACAGGTTGAGGAACTATGGCTACACCTTC

clone size: .
V gene: TRBV7-6
J gene: TRBJ2-5
D gene: TRBD2
CDR3 protein: CASSIGTSGGSQETQYF
CDR3 DNA: TGTGCCAGCAGCATAGGGACTAGCGGGGGTTCACAAGAGACCCAGTACTTC

clone size: few
V gene: TRBV6-6
J gene: TRBJ1-6
D gene: TRBD1
CDR3 protein: CASRTGRNSPLHF
CDR3 DNA: TGTGCCAGCCGGACAGGGAGAAATTCACCCCTCCACTTT

clone size: .
V gene: TRBV10-1
J gene: TRBJ2-7
D gene: TRBD1
CDR3 protein: CASSDKGGSSYEQYF
CDR3 DNA: TGCGCCAGCAGTGATAAAGGGGGCAGCTCCTACGAGCAGTACTTC

clone size: .
V gene: TRBV4-3
J gene: TRBJ1-6
D gene: .
CDR3 protein: CASSLAPGSSLHF
CDR3 DNA: TGCGCCAGCAGCCTCGCCCCTGGCTCTTCCCTCCACTTT